The 4 T cell receptor beta chains reported below all come from one sample, sequenced in a study of shared clonotypes between healthy human individuals. Sequencing used immunoSEQ multiplex PCR; TCRdb keeps in-frame clones, though not all of them. The sample includes over a million clones, approximately 98.5% seen only once; the top ten take roughly 0.35%. The sample was naive CD4+ T cells sorted from blood. Subset meaning: CD45RA+ positively selected. The receptors shown here come from a man in his thirties or forties in good health.

This clone was recorded only once. CDR3 amino acids: CASSPRGGDYGYTF. CDR3 sequence (DNA): TGTGCCAGCAGTCCCAGGGGGGGCGACTATGGCTACACCTTC. The V and J genes are TRBV27 and TRBJ1-2, with 7 bases aligning to TRBD1. This CDR3 comprises 14 residues. J lost 3 bases, V lost 5 bases, and 6 bases had no gene match. Germline V gene lookup returns CDR1 MNHEY and CDR2 SMNVEV (reference sequence).

The CDR3 loop reads CASSLKGPNTEAFF. The DNA for the CDR3 is TGCGCCAGCAGCTTGAAGGGGCCCAACACTGAAGCTTTCTTT. This chain uses TRBV5-1 with TRBJ1-1, with a weak D call TRBD1 (5 bases). CDR1 is SGHRS, CDR2 YFSETQ, per germline. The V end lost 1 base, the J end lost 2 bases, and 9 bases lay between the germline ends. CDR3 length: 14 residues.

The chain couples TRBV28 to TRBJ2-7; D gene uncertain. This CDR3 has 14 residues. CDR1 is MDHEN, CDR2 SYDVKM, per germline. V shed 7 bases and J shed 1 base, with 14 bases lying between them. DNA for the CDR3: TGTGCCAGCATGAGGCGCCGTTCGTCCTACGAGCAGTACTTC. Its protein is CASMRRRSSYEQYF.

This clone has just one count. The chain links TRBV19 to TRBJ2-7; maybe TRBD1 (6 bases). V lost 9 bases to trimming and J lost 3 bases, with 12 bases between them. The CDR3 is 12 residues long. CDR1 is LNHDA and CDR2 is SQIVND in the germline V gene (reference sequence). In nucleotides, the CDR3 is TGTGCCAGCCATGGACAGTACTACGAGCAGTACTTC. Residues: CASHGQYYEQYF.